This paragraph covers one T cell receptor (beta chain) sequence. Its antigen remains unknown. PCR primers comprised 60 Vbeta and 13 Jbeta primers. Per the original methods: In a later analysis, 80 million to 100 million unique TCR beta chains included roughly 11 million shared by two or more donors. Produced via immunoSEQ multiplex PCR; TCRdb's table is partial and in-frame only. The V and J calls and clone size come from that table; D and trimming were worked out from the DNA. The repertoire consists of about 200,000 clones, with 78% occurring once and the leading ten covering 3.8%. The CDR3 has 15 residues. V was pared by 7 bases and J by 0 bases, with 8 bases of the junction left unmatched. Germline CDR1 and CDR2: MNHNS and SASEGT. The entry originates in a study of cytomegalovirus exposure and HLA in healthy donors. Study results and caveats: Some V segments, including TRBV6-2 and TRBV6-3, were excluded as indistinguishable.

Although they were nominally healthy when sampled, donors likely had unrecorded immune exposures. The sequencing sample was made of PBMCs. The chain couples TRBV6-1 to TRBJ1-1; 7 bases line up with TRBD1. This clonotype originated in a male donor in good health and CMV-seronegative. CDR3 nucleotide sequence: TGTGCCAGCACCCCTCCCAGGGGGATGAACACTGAAGCTTTCTTT. Its translation: CASTPPRGMNTEAFF.